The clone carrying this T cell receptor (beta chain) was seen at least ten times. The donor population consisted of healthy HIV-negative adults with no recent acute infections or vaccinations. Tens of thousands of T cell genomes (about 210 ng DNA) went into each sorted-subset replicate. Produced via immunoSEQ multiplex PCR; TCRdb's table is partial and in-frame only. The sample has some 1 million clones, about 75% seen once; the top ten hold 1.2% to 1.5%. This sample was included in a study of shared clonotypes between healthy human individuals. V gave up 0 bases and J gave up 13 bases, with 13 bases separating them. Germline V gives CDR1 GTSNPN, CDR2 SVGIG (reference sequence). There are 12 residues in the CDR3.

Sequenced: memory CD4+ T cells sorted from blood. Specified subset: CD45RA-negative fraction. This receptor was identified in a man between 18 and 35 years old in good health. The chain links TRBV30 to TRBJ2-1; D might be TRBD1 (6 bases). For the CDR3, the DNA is TGTGCCTGGAGTGTCTCCAGGGGCTATCAGTTCTTC. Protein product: CAWSVSRGYQFF.